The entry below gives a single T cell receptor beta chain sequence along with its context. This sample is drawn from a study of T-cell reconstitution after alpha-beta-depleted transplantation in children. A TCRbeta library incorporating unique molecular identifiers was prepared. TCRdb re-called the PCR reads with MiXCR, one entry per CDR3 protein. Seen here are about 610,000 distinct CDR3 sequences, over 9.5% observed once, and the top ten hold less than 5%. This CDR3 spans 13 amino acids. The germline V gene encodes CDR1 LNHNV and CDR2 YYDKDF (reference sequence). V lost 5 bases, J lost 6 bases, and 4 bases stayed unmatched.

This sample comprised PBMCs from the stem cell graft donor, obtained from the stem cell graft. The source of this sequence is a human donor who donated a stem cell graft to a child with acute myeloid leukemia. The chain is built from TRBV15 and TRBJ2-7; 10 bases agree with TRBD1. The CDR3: CATSFGTGAEQYF. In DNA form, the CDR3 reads TGTGCCACCAGCTTCGGGACAGGGGCCGAGCAGTACTTC.